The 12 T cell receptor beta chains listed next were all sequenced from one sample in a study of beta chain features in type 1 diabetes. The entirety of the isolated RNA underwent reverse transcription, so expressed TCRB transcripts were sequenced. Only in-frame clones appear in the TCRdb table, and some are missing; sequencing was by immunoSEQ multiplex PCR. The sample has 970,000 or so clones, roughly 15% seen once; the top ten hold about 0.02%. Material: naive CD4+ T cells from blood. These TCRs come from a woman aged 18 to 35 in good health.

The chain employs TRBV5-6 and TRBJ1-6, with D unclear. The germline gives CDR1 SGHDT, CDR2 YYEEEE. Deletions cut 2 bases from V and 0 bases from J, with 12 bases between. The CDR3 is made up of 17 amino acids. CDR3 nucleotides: TGTGCCAGCAGCTTATCCAGTCGTAGCTCCTATAATTCACCCCTCCACTTT. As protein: CASSLSSRSSYNSPLHF.

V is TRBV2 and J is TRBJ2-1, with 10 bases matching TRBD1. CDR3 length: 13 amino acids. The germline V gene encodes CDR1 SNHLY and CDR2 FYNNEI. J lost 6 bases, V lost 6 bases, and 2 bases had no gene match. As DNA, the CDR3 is TGTGCCAGCAGGACAGGGGGCCTCAATGAGCAGTTCTTC. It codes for CASRTGGLNEQFF.

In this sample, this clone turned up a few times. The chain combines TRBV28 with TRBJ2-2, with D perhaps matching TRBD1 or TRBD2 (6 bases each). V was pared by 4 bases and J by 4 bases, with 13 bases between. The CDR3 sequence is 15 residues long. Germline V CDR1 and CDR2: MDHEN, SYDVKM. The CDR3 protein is CASSSPGAATGELFF. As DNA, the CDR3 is TGTGCCAGCAGTTCCCCGGGGGCTGCCACCGGGGAGCTGTTTTTT.

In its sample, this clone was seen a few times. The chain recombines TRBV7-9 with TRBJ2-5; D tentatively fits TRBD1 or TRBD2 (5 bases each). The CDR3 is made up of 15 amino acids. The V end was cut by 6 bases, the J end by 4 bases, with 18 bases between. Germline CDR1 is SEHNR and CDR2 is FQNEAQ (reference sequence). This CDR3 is CASRFGQGDRETQYF. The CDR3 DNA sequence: TGTGCCAGCAGATTTGGGCAGGGAGATCGAGAGACCCAGTACTTC.

CDR3 nucleotides: TGCGCCAGCAGCTTGTTGGCCAACCGCTACACCTACGAGCAGTACTTC. It translates to CASSLLANRYTYEQYF. The V gene is TRBV5-1, the J gene TRBJ2-7; no definite D call. CDR1 and CDR2 from the germline V gene are SGHRS and YFSETQ. Trimming removed 1 base at V and 2 bases at J, with 16 bases between. The CDR3 length is 16 residues.

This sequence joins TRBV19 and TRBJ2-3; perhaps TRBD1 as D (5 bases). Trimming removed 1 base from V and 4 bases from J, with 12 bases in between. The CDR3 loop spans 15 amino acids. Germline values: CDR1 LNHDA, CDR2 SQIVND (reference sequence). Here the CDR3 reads CASSIVGRASDTQYF. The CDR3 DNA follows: TGTGCCAGTAGTATAGTAGGCAGGGCGTCAGATACGCAGTATTTT.

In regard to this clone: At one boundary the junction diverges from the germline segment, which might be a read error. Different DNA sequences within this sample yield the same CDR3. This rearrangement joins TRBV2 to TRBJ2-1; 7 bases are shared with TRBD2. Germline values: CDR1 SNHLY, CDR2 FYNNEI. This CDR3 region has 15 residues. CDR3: CASSGGLAGYSEQFF. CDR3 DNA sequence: TGTGCCAGCAGTGGAGGGTTAGCGGGCTACAGTGAGCAGTTCTTC.

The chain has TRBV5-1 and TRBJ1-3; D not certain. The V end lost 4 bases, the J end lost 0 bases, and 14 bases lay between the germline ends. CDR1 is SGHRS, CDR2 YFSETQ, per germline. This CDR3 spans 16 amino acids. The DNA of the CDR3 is TGCGCCAGCAGCAAAACGTGGGAACGCTCTGGAAACACCATATATTTT. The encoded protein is CASSKTWERSGNTIYF.

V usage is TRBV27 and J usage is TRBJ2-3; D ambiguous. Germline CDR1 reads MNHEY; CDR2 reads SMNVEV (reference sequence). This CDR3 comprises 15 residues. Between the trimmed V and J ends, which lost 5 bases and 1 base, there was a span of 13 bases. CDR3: CASSPTLRGTDTQYF. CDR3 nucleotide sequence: TGTGCCAGCAGTCCGACTTTACGTGGCACAGATACGCAGTATTTT.

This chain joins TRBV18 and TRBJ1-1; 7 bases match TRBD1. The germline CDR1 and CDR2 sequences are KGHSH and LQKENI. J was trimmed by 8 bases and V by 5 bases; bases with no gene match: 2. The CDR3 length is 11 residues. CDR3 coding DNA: TGTGCCAGCTCATCGACAGGGGAAGCTTTCTTT. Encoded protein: CASSSTGEAFF.

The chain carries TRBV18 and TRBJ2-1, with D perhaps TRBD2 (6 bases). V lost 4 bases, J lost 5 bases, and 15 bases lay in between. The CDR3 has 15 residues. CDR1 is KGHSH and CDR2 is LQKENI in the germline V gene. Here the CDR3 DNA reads TGTGCCAGCTCACAAAATTTTCGCGGGAACAATGAGCAGTTCTTC. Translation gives CASSQNFRGNNEQFF.

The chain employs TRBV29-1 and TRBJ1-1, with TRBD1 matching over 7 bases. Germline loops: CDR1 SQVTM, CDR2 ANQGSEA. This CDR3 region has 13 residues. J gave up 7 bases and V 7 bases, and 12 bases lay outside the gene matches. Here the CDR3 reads CSGSGRGLGEAFF. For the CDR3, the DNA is TGCAGCGGTTCGGGCAGGGGGTTAGGTGAAGCTTTCTTT. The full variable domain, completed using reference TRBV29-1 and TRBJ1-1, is SAVISQKPSRDICQRGTSLTIQCQVDSQVTMMFWYRQQPGQSLTLIATANQGSEATYESGFVIDKFPISRPNLTFSTLTVSNMSPEDSSIYLCSGSGRGLGEAFFGQGTRLTVV.